This T cell receptor beta chain is from a study of cytomegalovirus exposure and HLA in healthy donors. Notes on the study in general: The study assumed roughly uniform donor sequencing depth for presence/absence analyses. Reports indicated that the classifier achieved high specificity and sensitivity in diagnosing cytomegalovirus status.

13 Jbeta primers and 60 Vbeta primers were used for the PCR. Assay used: immunoSEQ multiplex PCR; TCRdb lists only in-frame clones, some missing. The repertoire includes 120,000 or so clones, 60% to 80% of them detected once, and over 2.5% sits in the top ten. Germline V gives CDR1 SEHNR, CDR2 FQNEAQ (reference sequence). Losses at the gene ends were 2 bases for V and 5 bases for J; bases not matched to a gene: 5. The CDR3 is made up of 14 amino acids. Regarding this clone: As yet, its antigen is unknown.

J is TRBJ2-5 and V is TRBV7-9; TRBD2 agrees at 7 bases. This TCR was sampled from a woman aged 45-65 years in good health and CMV-seronegative. The sample taken for sequencing was PBMCs. The chain's CDR3 is CASSLSRLAETQYF. The CDR3 nucleotides read TGTGCCAGCAGCTTATCCCGACTAGCCGAGACCCAGTACTTC.